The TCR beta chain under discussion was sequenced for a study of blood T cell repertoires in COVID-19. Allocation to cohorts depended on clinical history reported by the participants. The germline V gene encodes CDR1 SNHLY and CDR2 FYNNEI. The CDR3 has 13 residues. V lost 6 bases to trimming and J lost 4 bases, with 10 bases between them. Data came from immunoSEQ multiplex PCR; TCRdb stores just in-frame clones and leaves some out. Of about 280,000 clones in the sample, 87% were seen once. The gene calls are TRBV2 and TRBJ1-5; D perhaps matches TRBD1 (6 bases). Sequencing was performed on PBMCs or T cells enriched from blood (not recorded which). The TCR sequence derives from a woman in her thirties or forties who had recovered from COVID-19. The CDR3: CASSRGINQPQHF. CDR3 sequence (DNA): TGTGCCAGCAGCAGGGGTATTAATCAGCCCCAGCATTTT.